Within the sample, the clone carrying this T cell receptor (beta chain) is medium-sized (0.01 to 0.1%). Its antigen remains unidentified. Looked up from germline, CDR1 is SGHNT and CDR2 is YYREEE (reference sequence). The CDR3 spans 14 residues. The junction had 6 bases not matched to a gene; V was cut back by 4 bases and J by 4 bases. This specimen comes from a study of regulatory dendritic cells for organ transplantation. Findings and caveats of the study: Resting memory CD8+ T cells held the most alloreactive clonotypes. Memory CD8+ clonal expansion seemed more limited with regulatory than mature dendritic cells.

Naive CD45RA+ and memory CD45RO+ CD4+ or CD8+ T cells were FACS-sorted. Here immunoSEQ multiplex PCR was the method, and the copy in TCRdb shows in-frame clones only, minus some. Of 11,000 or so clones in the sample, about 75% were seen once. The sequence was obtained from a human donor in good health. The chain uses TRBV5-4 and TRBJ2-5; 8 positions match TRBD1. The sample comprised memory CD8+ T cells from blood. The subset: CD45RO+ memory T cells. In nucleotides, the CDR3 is TGTGCCAGCAGCGCGGGCAGGGGGCCAGAGACCCAGTACTTC. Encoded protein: CASSAGRGPETQYF.